This T cell receptor (beta chain) was identified during a study of shared clonotypes between healthy human individuals. Study-level background: Plates per donor: three CD4 naive, three CD4 memory, two CD8 naive, one CD8 memory.

With regard to this clone: What it binds is not known.

Study-level points and caveats: When naive CD4 clonotypes were compared across a handful of donors, 4% to 5.5% were shared. Few donors restricted represented genetic and exposure-history diversity.

TCRdb's copy holds only in-frame clones and misses some; the assay was immunoSEQ multiplex PCR. The data contain over a million clones, approximately 76% of them singletons. The CD4+ fraction was divided into a CD45RA+ naive subset and a CD45RA-negative memory subset. Trimming removed 1 base at V and 4 bases at J, with 14 bases between. CDR3 length equals 14 residues. Germline V gene data show CDR1 as GTSNPN and CDR2 as SVGIG (reference sequence). This chain joins TRBV30 and TRBJ2-7; weak D call: TRBD1 (6 bases). The sequencing input was memory CD4+ T cells sorted from blood. Subset in this sample: CD45RA-negative fraction. The source of this sequence is a man aged 18 to 30 in good health. The CDR3 reads CAWSALGQPYEQYF. The CDR3 DNA reads TGTGCCTGGAGTGCACTCGGACAGCCTTACGAGCAGTACTTC.